Following are 17 T cell receptor beta chains from one sample sequenced in a study of cytomegalovirus exposure and HLA in healthy donors. The PCR had 60 Vbeta and 13 Jbeta primers. Data came from immunoSEQ multiplex PCR; TCRdb stores just in-frame clones and leaves some out. Of 83,000 or so clones listed, 65% to 80% are singletons. Sequenced input: PBMCs. These receptors were taken from a man aged 30 to 39 in good health and CMV-seropositive.

The rearrangement uses TRBV9 and TRBJ1-1; TRBD1 might be the D (5 bases). CDR1 SGDLS and CDR2 YYNGEE come from the germline V gene. V lost 3 bases and J lost 1, with 19 bases in between. The CDR3 runs to 17 residues. For the CDR3, the DNA is TGTGCCAGCAGCGGCTCTGTTGGGCAGGGCAGGAACACTGAAGCTTTCTTT. It codes for CASSGSVGQGRNTEAFF. The full variable domain, with the rest looked up from reference TRBV9 and TRBJ1-1, is DSGVTQTPKHLITATGQRVTLRCSPRSGDLSVYWYQQSLDQGLQFLIQYYNGEERAKGNILERFSAQQFPDLHSELNLSSLELGDSALYFCASSGSVGQGRNTEAFFGQGTRLTVV.

This chain connects TRBV27 to TRBJ2-3, with TRBD2 matching 12 bases. The CDR3 totals 15 residues. Trimming at V came to 0 bases and at J to 5 bases, leaving 0 bases not matched to a gene. Germline CDR1 and CDR2: MNHEY and SMNVEV (reference sequence). CDR3 nucleotides: TGTGCCAGCAGTTTATCACTAGCGGGGGGAGATACGCAGTATTTT. This gives the protein CASSLSLAGGDTQYF.

This clone was seen at least ten times. The V call is TRBV13, the J call TRBJ2-1, with D tentatively TRBD1 (6 bases). The V gene's germline CDR1 is PRHDT and CDR2 FYEKMQ (reference sequence). The germline V and J ends were trimmed by 8 bases and 3 bases, with 23 bases remaining between them. CDR3 length: 17 residues. The chain's CDR3 is CASGYRTDAYLYNEQFF. CDR3 sequence (DNA): TGTGCCAGCGGCTATCGGACAGACGCCTACCTCTACAATGAGCAGTTCTTC.

The genes are TRBV20-1 and TRBJ1-1; D not certain. CDR1 DFQATT and CDR2 SNEGSKA come from the germline V gene (reference sequence). This CDR3 is 11 amino acids long. Trimming took 4 bases from V and 7 from J, leaving 10 bases between them. This CDR3 reads CSATPRVEAFF. The CDR3 bases are TGCAGTGCTACCCCTCGGGTTGAAGCTTTCTTT.

The chain uses TRBV5-1 and TRBJ2-5; 10 bases are shared with TRBD2. The J call is doubtful: the DNA matches TRBJ2-7 better. The CDR3 has 16 amino acids. The germline V gene has CDR1 SGHRS and CDR2 YFSETQ. CDR3 sequence: CASSLGSGGALYEQYF. Written as DNA, the CDR3 is TGCGCCAGCAGCTTGGGGAGCGGGGGGGCATTATACGAGCAGTACTTC.

This clone was observed a handful of times. This sequence joins TRBV6-5 and TRBJ2-7; D is unclear. The V end lost 3 bases, the J end lost 6 bases, and 12 bases lay between the germline ends. From germline, CDR1 is MNHEY and CDR2 SVGAGI. This CDR3 has 13 residues. The CDR3 nucleotides read TGTGCCAGCAGTTATTTACGGTCGCTCGAGCAGTACTTC. Amino acid sequence: CASSYLRSLEQYF.

The chain recombines TRBV9 with TRBJ1-6; TRBD1 matches at 8 bases. J gave up 7 bases and V 3 bases, and 3 bases lay outside the gene matches. CDR3 length: 14 residues. CDR1 is SGDLS and CDR2 is YYNGEE in the germline V gene. As DNA, the CDR3 is TGTGCCAGCAGCGCGACAGGGGCCAATTCACCCCTCCACTTT. Encoded protein: CASSATGANSPLHF.

J is TRBJ2-2 and V is TRBV29-1; D possibly corresponds to TRBD2 (5 bases). The germline V gene encodes CDR1 SQVTM and CDR2 ANQGSEA. V was cut by 7 bases and J by 6 bases, with 15 bases left in between. The CDR3 length is 13 residues. For the CDR3, the DNA is TGCAGCGCGACTATCGTTCGCGCCGGGGAGCTGTTTTTT. Its translation: CSATIVRAGELFF.

This clone is labeled medium-sized. This chain uses TRBV6-4 with TRBJ2-3; TRBD2 matches at 12 bases. With 0 bases clipped from V and 5 bases from J, the junction kept 0 bases outside the gene matches. CDR1 is MRHNA and CDR2 is SNTAGT in the germline V gene. CDR3 length equals 15 residues. DNA of the CDR3: TGTGCCAGCAGTGACTCGACTAGCGGGGGAGATACGCAGTATTTT. Translating it yields CASSDSTSGGDTQYF.

V gene TRBV27 combines with J gene TRBJ2-5; D not certain. Between the trimmed V and J ends, which lost 7 bases and 2 bases, there was a span of 11 bases. This CDR3 has 13 amino acids. In germline, CDR1 is MNHEY, CDR2 SMNVEV (reference sequence). CDR3: CASTPGGQETQYF. DNA of the CDR3: TGTGCCAGCACCCCGGGTGGGCAAGAGACCCAGTACTTC.

The V and J genes are TRBV2 and TRBJ1-1, with a weak D call TRBD1 (5 bases). The CDR3 covers 14 residues. Germline V gene sequence: CDR1 SNHLY, CDR2 FYNNEI. V lost 6 bases to trimming and J lost 5 bases, with 16 bases between them. The CDR3 spells CASRPGLANTEAFF. CDR3 in DNA: TGTGCCAGCAGACCAGGGTTGGCCAATACTGAAGCTTTCTTT.

The chain has TRBV2 and TRBJ2-1; D ambiguous. The germline V and J ends were trimmed by 7 bases and 4 bases, with 2 bases remaining between them. This CDR3 is 10 amino acids long. Germline assignment: CDR1 SNHLY and CDR2 FYNNEI. Written as DNA, the CDR3 is TGTGCCAGCACGTACAATGAGCAGTTCTTC. The encoded protein is CASTYNEQFF.

The table lists this clone with a few counts. This sequence joins TRBV10-1 and TRBJ1-5, with TRBD1 as a possible D gene (6 bases). There are 15 residues in the CDR3. Germline V gene data show CDR1 as WNHNN and CDR2 as SYGVQD (reference sequence). Trimming left V 8 bases short and J 0 bases short, with 14 bases between. The CDR3 reads CASGGQTYSNQPQHF. Here the CDR3 DNA reads TGCGCCAGCGGTGGACAGACATATAGCAATCAGCCCCAGCATTTT.

The V and J genes are TRBV2 and TRBJ2-3, with TRBD2 identical over 9 bases. Germline V gives CDR1 SNHLY, CDR2 FYNNEI. This CDR3 comprises 16 residues. Unmatched junction bases numbered 7, after V lost 6 bases and J lost 0 bases. For the CDR3, the DNA is TGTGCCAGCAGGGGCGGGGGGGGTTTAAGCACAGATACGCAGTATTTT. It is translated as CASRGGGGLSTDTQYF.

In DNA, the CDR3 is TGTGCCATCAAGGGGGCCGGGACAGGGGGCAACATGAACACTGAAGCTTTCTTT. Its translation: CAIKGAGTGGNMNTEAFF. The gene calls are TRBV10-3 and TRBJ1-1; 12 bases agree with TRBD1. With V trimmed by 7 bases and J by 0 bases, 12 bases remained unmatched. CDR3 length: 18 amino acids. CDR1 and CDR2 from the germline V gene are ENHRY and SYGVKD.

There are a few counts of this clone. The genes are TRBV4-3 and TRBJ1-1; 7 bases line up with TRBD1. This CDR3 comprises 15 residues. V lost 0 bases to trimming and J lost 8 bases; unmatched junction nucleotides: 9. Germline assignment: CDR1 LGHNA and CDR2 YSLEER. The CDR3 nucleotides are TGCGCCAGCAGCCAAGAAGGGGGCCTACTTTCGGAAGCTTTCTTT. Translating gives CASSQEGGLLSEAFF.

This chain joins TRBV4-3 and TRBJ2-1; 9 bases align to TRBD1. The CDR3 extends over 18 amino acids. After removal of 0 bases from V and 6 bases from J, the junction contained 12 bases not matched to a gene. Looked up from germline, CDR1 is LGHNA and CDR2 is YSLEER. CDR3 DNA: TGCGCCAGCAGCCAAGAGGGACTACTCAGGACAGGGGTCAATGAGCAGTTCTTC. Translation: CASSQEGLLRTGVNEQFF.